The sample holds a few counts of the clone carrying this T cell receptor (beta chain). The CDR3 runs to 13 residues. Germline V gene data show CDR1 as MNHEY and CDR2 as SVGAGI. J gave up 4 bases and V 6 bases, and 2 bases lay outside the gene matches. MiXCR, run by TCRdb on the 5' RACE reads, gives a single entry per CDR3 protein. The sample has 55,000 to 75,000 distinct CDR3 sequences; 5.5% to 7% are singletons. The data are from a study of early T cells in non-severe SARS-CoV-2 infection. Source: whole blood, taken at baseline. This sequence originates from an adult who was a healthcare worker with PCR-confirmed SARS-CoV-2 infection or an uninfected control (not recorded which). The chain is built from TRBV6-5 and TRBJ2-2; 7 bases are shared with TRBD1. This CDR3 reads CASSRDSTGELFF. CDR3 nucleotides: TGTGCCAGCAGCCGGGACAGCACCGGGGAGCTGTTTTTT.